This TCR beta chain was sequenced during a study of T cell responses to AZD1222 COVID-19 vaccine (dated by TCRdb to the early 2020s). Turning to the overall study: Because spike-specific TCR depth and breadth did not differ between the two schedules, AZD1222 recipients who got a second dose at roughly 4 weeks were pooled with those who got a second dose at roughly 12 weeks. TCR sequencing covered fewer than 250 trial participants: 200 to 220 given two doses of AZD1222 and approximately 26 given two doses of MenACWY control vaccine. Trial participants were enrolled by age into subgroups of 18-55, 56-69 and 70-plus years, and around 150, 29 and 61 TCR-sequenced participants, respectively, were included in these subgroups.

General study outcomes and caveats: Epitopes outside the regions mutated in the B.1.351 and B.1.1.7 variants were reportedly recognized by nearly half of the unique spike-specific TCRs. Because no day 14 peak-response samples were available, the repertoires could be characterized only after the peak T cell response. Most participants were white British and females outnumbered males, and the authors suggested that clonal diversity may have been underestimated. CD4 TCRs associated with the vaccine covered the entire spike protein, and the dominant responses were in regions 160-218 and 743-854. The 56-69-year group was small, and its depth increase did not reach significance, likely because of low power. Conclusions about previously exposed vaccinees were limited because only 6 or 7 AZD1222 recipients were SARS-CoV-2 seropositive at baseline. After two AZD1222 doses, both the breadth and the depth of spike-specific TCRs were significantly higher than at day 0 and than in MenACWY recipients.

In its sample, this clone was seen once. This receptor's antigen is unknown. Base quality data are lacking; no much larger clone is found one base away. As encoded in the germline V gene, CDR1 is SQVTM while CDR2 is ANQGSEA. From V the trimming removes 6 bases and from J it removes 3 bases, while the gene matches leave 4 bases of the junction unaccounted for. The CDR3 goes from the cysteine to the phenylalanine over 13 residues. The retained sequence is limited to the CDR3, 39 bases, with the frame set at the first base. Reading the label with the study, this specimen's time point is: baseline before first vaccination. Samples from vaccinated people were obtained from the UK trials COV001 and COV002, which included a single-blind randomized controlled phase 2/3 trial of AZD1222 (ChAdOx1 nCoV-19) in healthy adults. Trial participant PBMC samples were collected at day 0 and day 28 after the second dose for TCRbeta chain sequencing.

The CDR3 regions of human TCRbeta chains were subjected to immunosequencing. As for the original processing: Repertoire TCRs were checked for matches against a reference library of SARS-CoV-2-specific TCRs that had been generated using the MIRA antigen-specificity platform. Breadth was defined as the fraction of unique TCRs that were SARS-CoV-2-associated. Depth was defined as the fraction of total T cells that were SARS-CoV-2-associated. Using the MIRA data, each spike-specific TCR was mapped to the spike region that the TCR reacts to and placed in a CD4 or CD8 class. Log10-transformed breadth and depth values were compared by one-way ANOVA with Sidak's multiple comparisons tests. TCRdb mirrors the immuneACCESS table, restricted to in-frame sequences. Some clones are absent from its copies; in checked studies, under half trace to an unresolved V gene, and the reason for the others is unknown. That table furnishes V, J and clone size, whereas the DNA furnished D and trimming. The sample records some 120,000 clones, 93% of which are singletons. Around 3.1% of the sample goes to the ten largest clones.

The rearrangement joined TRBV29-1 to TRBJ2-7; TRBD2 aligns with 11 central bases. The source material was peripheral blood, sampled on day 0 of AZD1222 vaccination. The receptor's source is an adult in good health. At the DNA level, the sequence is TGCAGCGTCCAACTAGCGGGAGTCTACGAGCAGTACTTC. Translated, this is CSVQLAGVYEQYF.